A selection of T cell receptor beta chains follows, all from one sample in a study of blood T cell repertoires in COVID-19. Profiling relied on immunoSEQ multiplex PCR, and the TCRdb table lists in-frame clones only, not all of them. The table includes some 70,000 clones, 75% to 90% detected once. Sequenced: peripheral blood. Receptors originate from a man aged 45-65 years with active COVID-19. CDR3s include the opening cysteine and the closing phenylalanine or tryptophan. D genes are given only for firm matches. Size is stated for part of the rows, as once, few or many counts, or as a class when the clone is expanded.

cdr3_aa	cdr3_nt	j_call	d_call	clone_size	v_call
CASSLPDGGYGYTF	TGCGCCAGCAGCCTACCTGACGGGGGCTATGGCTACACCTTC	TRBJ1-2	-	-	TRBV5-1
CASPDRTGELFF	TGTGCCAGCCCGGACAGGACCGGGGAGCTGTTTTTT	TRBJ2-2	TRBD1	once	TRBV6-5
CASSPRSGGATDTQYF	TGTGCCAGCAGCCCCCGTAGCGGGGGGGCCACAGATACGCAGTATTTT	TRBJ2-3	TRBD2	-	TRBV5-4
CASSLTRGSDNSPLHF	TGTGCCAGCAGTCTGACGAGGGGGTCGGATAATTCACCCCTCCACTTT	TRBJ1-6	-	-	TRBV9
CASSLSREEKLFF	TGTGCCAGCAGCTTATCCCGGGAGGAAAAACTGTTTTTT	TRBJ1-4	-	-	TRBV7-9
CASTSTLQGTEAFF	TGTGCCAGCACCTCAACGTTACAGGGGACTGAAGCTTTCTTT	TRBJ1-1	TRBD1	-	TRBV2
CASSGLAGHNEQFF	TGTGCCAGCAGTGGCCTAGCGGGGCACAATGAGCAGTTCTTC	TRBJ2-1	TRBD2	-	TRBV6-2/TRBV6-3
CASSIRAGAPREQYF	TGTGCCAGTAGTATCAGAGCGGGAGCCCCCCGCGAGCAGTACTTC	TRBJ2-7	TRBD2	-	TRBV19
CASSPLAGVGEQFF	TGTGCCAGCAGTCCACTAGCGGGAGTTGGTGAGCAGTTCTTC	TRBJ2-1	TRBD2	-	TRBV11-1
CASSPRGAADTQYF	TGTGCCAGCAGTCCCCGGGGGGCCGCAGATACGCAGTATTTT	TRBJ2-3	-	-	TRBV28
CASSLFGATEAFF	TGTGCCAGCAGCCTATTTGGGGCCACTGAAGCTTTCTTT	TRBJ1-1	-	once	TRBV7-9
CASSLLGTQGNNQPQHF	TGTGCCAGCAGTTTACTAGGTACGCAAGGAAACAATCAGCCCCAGCATTTT	TRBJ1-5	-	-	TRBV28
CAWTLRTRAGGAFF	TGTGCCTGGACACTCCGAACCAGGGCGGGGGGGGCTTTCTTT	TRBJ1-1	-	-	TRBV30
CASTPMKEGGYGYTF	TGTGCCAGCACCCCAATGAAGGAGGGAGGCTATGGCTACACCTTC	TRBJ1-2	-	-	TRBV2
CASVSPGATGNTIYF	TGTGCCTCAGTATCCCCAGGGGCCACTGGAAACACCATATATTTT	TRBJ1-3	-	-	TRBV19
CASSQGPAGYEQYF	TGCGCCAGCAGCCAAGGCCCAGCGGGCTACGAGCAGTACTTC	TRBJ2-7	-	-	TRBV4-3